Listed here are 20 T cell receptor beta chains from one sample, sequenced in a study of cytomegalovirus exposure and HLA in healthy donors. PCR involved 60 Vbeta and 13 Jbeta primers. Assay: immunoSEQ multiplex PCR; the TCRdb copy retains only in-frame clones and omits some. The sample carries about 99,000 clones, 78% recorded once. The sequencing input was PBMCs. These receptors came from a woman aged 35 to 49 in good health and CMV-seronegative.

V and J are TRBV27 and TRBJ1-3; the D is unclear. The CDR3 sequence is 13 residues long. Looked up from germline, CDR1 is MNHEY and CDR2 is SMNVEV (reference sequence). The germline V and J ends were trimmed by 8 bases and 0 bases, with 8 bases remaining between them. The CDR3 region is CASAEDSGNTIYF. Written as DNA, the CDR3 is TGTGCCAGCGCGGAGGACTCTGGAAACACCATATATTTT.

The table lists this clone with a few counts. This chain uses TRBV19 with TRBJ2-3; possible D gene TRBD1, 7 bases. The CDR3 is made up of 13 amino acids. V dropped 5 bases and J dropped 6 bases, with 12 bases sitting between them. CDR1 is LNHDA and CDR2 is SQIVND in the germline V gene (reference sequence). CDR3 amino acids: CASSPRDSDTQYF. CDR3 nucleotides: TGTGCCAGTAGTCCGCGGGACAGTGATACGCAGTATTTT.

The chain combines TRBV30 with TRBJ1-1, with 7 positions matching TRBD1. The V and J ends lost 3 bases and 7 bases, in that order; junction bases with no gene match: 5. The CDR3 totals 12 residues. CDR1 is GTSNPN and CDR2 is SVGIG in the germline V gene (reference sequence). CDR3 nucleotides: TGTGCCTGGAGACAGGGGTGGGATGAAGCTTTCTTT. It encodes CAWRQGWDEAFF.

The chain is built from TRBV27 and TRBJ2-7, with 13 bases aligning to TRBD2. Germline loops: CDR1 MNHEY, CDR2 SMNVEV (reference sequence). Unmatched junction bases numbered 20, after V lost 4 bases and J lost 5 bases. The CDR3 has 20 amino acids. The CDR3 is CASSSLIPLRTSGRGHEQYF. Here the CDR3 DNA reads TGTGCCAGCAGTTCCTTAATCCCCCTTAGGACTAGCGGGAGAGGCCACGAGCAGTACTTC.

The chain is built from TRBV2 and TRBJ2-3; the D is unclear. The V end was cut by 0 bases, the J end by 0 bases, with 7 bases between. This CDR3 comprises 15 residues. CDR1 is SNHLY, CDR2 FYNNEI, per germline. CDR3 loop: CASSEAPLSTDTQYF. CDR3 in DNA: TGTGCCAGCAGTGAAGCTCCCCTAAGCACAGATACGCAGTATTTT.

The gene calls are TRBV19 and TRBJ1-1; D gene ambiguous. Germline CDR1 is LNHDA and CDR2 is SQIVND (reference sequence). Trimming shortened V by 5 bases and J by 7 bases, and 11 bases separated the two germline ends. This CDR3 region has 12 residues. Written as DNA, the CDR3 is TGTGCCAGTAGTTGGTCCGTCTATGAAGCTTTCTTT. It specifies CASSWSVYEAFF.

This clone showed up just a few times. This chain uses TRBV9 with TRBJ2-1; D is ambiguous. Germline assignment: CDR1 SGDLS and CDR2 YYNGEE. The CDR3 length is 13 residues. Trimming took off 2 bases at V and 6 bases at J, with 9 bases between the two ends. In nucleotides, the CDR3 is TGTGCCAGCAGCGTTTCTCTCTCCAATGAGCAGTTCTTC. The encoded protein is CASSVSLSNEQFF.

This chain connects TRBV28 to TRBJ1-1; no clear D gene. Per the germline V gene, CDR1 is MDHEN and CDR2 is SYDVKM. V lost 3 bases and J lost 0, with 8 bases in between. The CDR3 runs 14 residues. The CDR3 DNA reads TGTGCCAGCAGTTTTGCAGATATGAACACTGAAGCTTTCTTT. Its translation: CASSFADMNTEAFF.

The chain couples TRBV27 to TRBJ2-7, with 12 bases lining up with TRBD1. CDR1 and CDR2 (germline): MNHEY, SMNVEV (reference sequence). V gave up 4 bases and J gave up 3 bases; unmatched junction bases: 10. CDR3 length equals 17 residues. The CDR3 loop is CASSSHSGTGGNYEQYF. As DNA, the CDR3 is TGTGCCAGCAGTTCCCACTCCGGGACAGGGGGCAACTACGAGCAGTACTTC.

In the case of this clone: At one end the junction does not follow the germline gene, possibly because of a read error. This chain links TRBV7-9 with TRBJ1-2; perhaps TRBD1 as D (6 bases). CDR1 and CDR2 (germline): SEHNR, FQNEAQ (reference sequence). This CDR3 contains 16 residues. CDR3 nucleotide sequence: TGTTCCAGCAGCTCGCAACTGGACAGCCACCTCTATGGCTACACCTTC. Its protein product is CSSSSQLDSHLYGYTF. The full variable domain, completed using reference TRBV7-9 and TRBJ1-2, is DTGVSQNPRHKITKRGQNVTFRCDPISEHNRLYWYRQTLGQGPEFLTYFQNEAQLEKSRLLSDRFSAERPKGSFSTLEIQRTEQGDSAMYLCSSSSQLDSHLYGYTFGSGTRLTVV.

The chain is built from TRBV27 and TRBJ1-2; D call uncertain. The CDR3 is 17 residues long. Trimming took 3 bases from V and 0 from J, leaving 17 bases between them. Germline assignment: CDR1 MNHEY and CDR2 SMNVEV (reference sequence). The CDR3 nucleotides read TGTGCCAGCAGTTTCCAGGTCGGCCCCGCTGCTAACTATGGCTACACCTTC. Its translation is CASSFQVGPAANYGYTF.

On this clone itself: Other DNA sequences of this sample code for an identical CDR3. CDR3 coding DNA: TGTGCCAGCCAGGGGACACCCTCCTACGAGCAGTACTTC. It translates to CASQGTPSYEQYF. This chain uses TRBV28 with TRBJ2-7; weak D call: TRBD1 (6 bases). The V end was cut by 8 bases, the J end by 0 bases, with 11 bases between. The CDR3 is 13 residues long. CDR1 and CDR2 (germline): MDHEN, SYDVKM.

Here the CDR3 reads CASSLGRGLAGGYQPQHF. CDR3 bases: TGTGCCAGCAGCTTAGGAAGGGGGCTAGCCGGGGGTTATCAGCCCCAGCATTTT. This chain links TRBV7-8 with TRBJ1-5, with 7 nucleotides matching TRBD1. This CDR3 region has 18 residues. Trimming at V came to 1 base and at J to 5 bases, leaving 14 bases not matched to a gene. Germline V gene data show CDR1 as SGHVS and CDR2 as FQNEAQ.

This chain links TRBV30 with TRBJ2-5; 9 positions match TRBD1. Per germline, CDR1 GTSNPN and CDR2 SVGIG (reference sequence). The V gene end was trimmed by 3 bases and the J gene end by 4 bases; junction bases not matched to a gene: 6. This CDR3 has 14 amino acids. CDR3 in DNA: TGTGCCTGGAGCCCGACAGGGGGGGCAGAGACCCAGTACTTC. Protein: CAWSPTGGAETQYF. The full variable domain, rest sourced from reference TRBV30 and TRBJ2-5, is SQTIHQWPATLVQPVGSPLSLECTVEGTSNPNLYWYRQAAGRGLQLLFYSVGIGQISSEVPQNLSASRPQDRQFILSSKKLLLSDSGFYLCAWSPTGGAETQYFGPGTRLLVL.

This sequence joins TRBV6-5 and TRBJ1-2; D is perhaps TRBD1 (6 bases). The V and J ends lost 8 bases and 3 bases respectively, with 13 bases between them. The CDR3 has 13 residues. Looked up from germline, CDR1 is MNHEY and CDR2 is SVGAGI. The DNA of the CDR3 is TGTGCCAGCTCCCTGACAGGATACTATGGCTACACCTTC. Its protein is CASSLTGYYGYTF.

This chain links TRBV7-8 with TRBJ2-5, with D possibly TRBD1 on 6 matching bases. CDR1 SGHVS and CDR2 FQNEAQ come from the germline V gene. The CDR3 is made up of 15 amino acids. V lost 3 bases and J lost 0, with 11 bases in between. In DNA form, the CDR3 reads TGTGCCAGCAGCTTCGGGACACCTTACCAAGAGACCCAGTACTTC. Translating it yields CASSFGTPYQETQYF.

Only one count was recorded for this clone. The V call is TRBV5-4, the J call TRBJ2-4, with a weak D call TRBD2 (7 bases). The CDR3 length is 15 residues. Trimming pared 3 bases from V and 6 bases from J, leaving 16 bases between. Germline CDR1 and CDR2: SGHNT and YYREEE (reference sequence). The CDR3, as DNA: TGTGCCAGCAGCTCTGGGGGGGGGCTTGGAAACATTCAGTACTTC. Translating it yields CASSSGGGLGNIQYF.

The chain uses TRBV27 and TRBJ2-5; D might be TRBD1 (6 bases). The J call is in doubt because the DNA end fits TRBJ2-7 better. The germline CDR1 and CDR2 sequences are MNHEY and SMNVEV (reference sequence). CDR3 length equals 13 residues. The DNA of the CDR3 is TGTGCCAGCAGTTACAGGGCATCCTACGAGCAGTACTTC. Its protein is CASSYRASYEQYF.

This sequence joins TRBV7-3 and TRBJ2-2; D not certain. V was trimmed by 2 bases and J by 7 bases, leaving 8 bases between them. CDR1 SGHTA and CDR2 FQGTGA come from the germline V gene. The CDR3 is 13 amino acids. The CDR3 loop is CASSLDDIGELFF. The CDR3 bases are TGTGCCAGCAGCTTAGATGACATCGGGGAGCTGTTTTTT.

The chain carries TRBV19 and TRBJ2-1, with 9 bases aligning to TRBD1. V dropped 3 bases and J dropped 6; count of bases not matched to a gene: 6. This CDR3 has 15 residues. Germline loops: CDR1 LNHDA, CDR2 SQIVND (reference sequence). The CDR3 DNA follows: TGTGCCAGTAGTATGGGGACAGGGTGGCCCAATGAGCAGTTCTTC. Its protein is CASSMGTGWPNEQFF.